The T cell receptor beta chain described here comes from a study of blood T cell repertoires in COVID-19. Study summary: The samples span acute and convalescent COVID-19 from the United States, Italy and Spain. T cells, B-cell-depleted T cells, or PBMCs provided the cDNA or gDNA that served as material.

Per the original methods: Amplifying reference gene primers gave estimates of nucleated cell counts. Libraries were prepared by immunoSEQ multiplex PCR; TCRdb keeps only in-frame clonotypes and omits some of them. V, J and clone size reflect that table, while D and trimming were determined from the DNA. Found here are about 140,000 clones, more than 60% of them singletons; the top ten hold less than 2.5%. Losses at the gene ends were 0 bases for V and 2 bases for J; bases not matched to a gene: 3. Germline CDR1 and CDR2: MGHRA and YSYEKL. The CDR3 is made up of 15 amino acids. This clone came up a few times.

Sequencing used peripheral blood. The rearrangement links TRBV4-1 to TRBJ2-7, with 8 bases fitting TRBD2. This receptor was taken from a woman aged 60-75 years with acute or convalescent COVID-19. The CDR3 reads CASSQDAGGPYEQYF. The DNA of the CDR3 is TGCGCCAGCAGCCAAGACGCGGGAGGTCCCTACGAGCAGTACTTC.